This T cell receptor (beta chain) stems from a study of TIL therapy for anti-PD-1-resistant metastatic lung cancer. Study information: Tumors carried a median about 1.5 non-synonymous mutations per megabase.

Sequencing used immunoSEQ v3. Survey-level samples got approximately 1.8 million read pairs; deep-level samples got roughly 4.5-6.5 million. Data came from immunoSEQ multiplex PCR; TCRdb stores just in-frame clones and leaves some out. The sample has approximately 60,000 clones, 70% to 90% seen once. CDR3 length equals 15 residues. Trimming cost V 4 bases and J 8 bases, with 19 bases left between them. CDR1 and CDR2 (germline): SGHRS, YFSETQ. Time point described: pre-treatment sample, taken before nivolumab and TIL therapy. Enrollment ran from October 2017 to January 2020. J is TRBJ2-1 and V is TRBV5-1, with D maybe TRBD2 (5 bases). The clonotype was recovered from a person between 25 and 80 years old with non-small cell lung cancer. Source: blood, taken at baseline. The CDR3: CASSITTNRGYEQFF. In DNA form, the CDR3 reads TGCGCCAGCAGCATTACGACTAACCGTGGCTATGAGCAGTTCTTC.